One and the same sample provided the 21 T cell receptor beta chains below, sequenced in a study of T cell changes during pregnancy in multiple sclerosis. Produced via immunoSEQ multiplex PCR; TCRdb's table is partial and in-frame only. The sample lists about 23,000 clones; about 90% were seen once. This sample comprised CD8+ T cells from peripheral blood mononuclear cells, obtained after pregnancy. The receptors derive from a female donor with multiple sclerosis, enrolled in a pregnancy study.

The V call is TRBV11-3, the J call TRBJ2-2, with 11 bases matching TRBD2. Trimming at V came to 5 bases and at J to 6 bases, leaving 5 bases not matched to a gene. The length of the CDR3 is 15 residues. Germline V gene lookup returns CDR1 SGHNT and CDR2 YENEEA. The DNA for the CDR3 is TGTGCCAGCAGCCCTAGCGGGAGGAGGGCCGGGGAGCTGTTTTTT. Protein sequence: CASSPSGRRAGELFF.

This chain joins TRBV28 and TRBJ2-7, with a weak D call TRBD2 (6 bases). This CDR3 region has 12 residues. Germline assignment: CDR1 MDHEN and CDR2 SYDVKM. With 9 bases removed from V and 4 bases from J, the gap between germline ends came to 13 bases. Written as DNA, the CDR3 is TGTGCCAGTGGAGGGCCGGGGTACGAGCAGTACTTC. Amino acid sequence: CASGGPGYEQYF.

The CDR3 sequence: CASSSFNRGTYEQYF. The CDR3 DNA sequence: TGTGCCAGCAGCTCCTTTAACAGGGGTACTTACGAGCAGTACTTC. V and J are TRBV7-9 and TRBJ2-7; 7 bases line up with TRBD1. The CDR3 runs to 15 residues. Trimming at V came to 4 bases and at J to 4 bases, leaving 10 bases not matched to a gene. Germline loops: CDR1 SEHNR, CDR2 FQNEAQ (reference sequence).

This chain joins TRBV5-5 and TRBJ1-3; no reliable D call. CDR3 length: 18 residues. Germline CDR1 SGHKS, CDR2 YYEKEE (reference sequence). Trimming took 0 bases from V and 0 from J, leaving 16 bases between them. The CDR3 DNA follows: TGTGCCAGCAGCTTGGTCGAGGTCCGTCGGAACTCTGGAAACACCATATATTTT. This translates into CASSLVEVRRNSGNTIYF.

In this sample, this clone turned up a few times. J is TRBJ2-7 and V is TRBV19, with D possibly matching TRBD1 (5 bases). The CDR3 runs 13 residues. Trimming removed 5 bases from V and 4 bases from J, with 12 bases in between. CDR1 is LNHDA and CDR2 is SQIVND in the germline V gene (reference sequence). DNA for the CDR3: TGTGCCAGTAGTGACCGGACAAATTACGAGCAGTACTTC. Translated, it gives CASSDRTNYEQYF.

The chain couples TRBV29-1 to TRBJ2-7; D is ambiguous. The V gene's germline CDR1 is SQVTM and CDR2 ANQGSEA. The length of the CDR3 is 13 residues. The V and J ends lost 4 bases and 0 bases respectively, with 10 bases between them. The CDR3 reads CSVGPRRSYEQYF. Here the CDR3 DNA reads TGCAGCGTTGGCCCCAGGCGCTCCTACGAGCAGTACTTC.

The chain combines TRBV7-8 with TRBJ2-3; 7 bases match TRBD2. The germline V gene encodes CDR1 SGHVS and CDR2 FQNEAQ. The CDR3 has 16 residues. Trimming cost V 1 base and J 2 bases; bases outside gene matches: 6. CDR3 in amino acids: CASSLDGAGPTDTQYF. CDR3 nucleotides: TGTGCCAGCAGCTTAGACGGAGCGGGACCCACAGATACGCAGTATTTT.

The rearrangement links TRBV7-3 to TRBJ2-1; D is uncertain. CDR3 length: 15 residues. The V and J ends lost 1 base and 7 bases respectively, with 14 bases between them. Germline V gives CDR1 SGHTA, CDR2 FQGTGA. CDR3 bases: TGTGCCAGCAGCTTAAATCCTAGATCTCATAATGAGCAGTTCTTC. This sequence encodes CASSLNPRSHNEQFF.

The rearrangement uses TRBV6-4 and TRBJ2-1; 13 bases align to TRBD2. CDR1 and CDR2 from the germline V gene are MRHNA and SNTAGT. Trimming at V came to 3 bases and at J to 6 bases, leaving 2 bases not matched to a gene. The CDR3 has 15 amino acids. The CDR3 sequence: CASSELAGGPNEQFF. Here the CDR3 DNA reads TGTGCCAGCAGTGAACTAGCGGGAGGGCCCAATGAGCAGTTCTTC.

About this clone itself: The sample holds other DNA sequences that translate to the same CDR3. This chain uses TRBV27 with TRBJ2-1, with 7 nucleotides matching TRBD2. CDR3 length equals 15 residues. Germline-derived CDR1 and CDR2 are MNHEY and SMNVEV (reference sequence). J was trimmed by 4 bases and V by 0 bases; bases with no gene match: 3. CDR3 bases: TGTGCCAGCAGTTTATCCGGGACTAATTACAATGAGCAGTTCTTC. Translation gives CASSLSGTNYNEQFF.

The genes are TRBV5-1 and TRBJ1-3; the D gene is possibly TRBD1 (5 bases). Trimming took 0 bases from V and 3 from J, leaving 13 bases between them. The CDR3 sequence is 16 residues long. CDR1 is SGHRS and CDR2 is YFSETQ in the germline V gene. CDR3 loop: CASSLEGVVFGNTIYF. The CDR3 nucleotides are TGCGCCAGCAGCTTGGAAGGGGTAGTTTTTGGAAACACCATATATTTT.

J is TRBJ1-2 and V is TRBV27, with D possibly being TRBD1 (6 bases). Germline CDR1 reads MNHEY; CDR2 reads SMNVEV (reference sequence). The CDR3 runs 17 residues. Between the trimmed V and J ends, which lost 0 bases and 4 bases, there was a span of 18 bases. Here the CDR3 DNA reads TGTGCCAGCAGTTTATCGTACTCCGGGACATCCCCCTATGGCTACACCTTC. Its protein product is CASSLSYSGTSPYGYTF.

This chain joins TRBV29-1 and TRBJ2-3; tentatively, D is TRBD2 (5 bases). Germline CDR1 and CDR2: SQVTM and ANQGSEA. Trimming left V 7 bases short and J 0 bases short, with 17 bases between. The CDR3 covers 15 residues. The DNA of the CDR3 is TGCAGCGCCCGAGGGCTGGCGGTTAGCACAGATACGCAGTATTTT. Protein sequence: CSARGLAVSTDTQYF.

V and J are TRBV19 and TRBJ2-7, with a weak D call TRBD1 (5 bases). The CDR3 has 14 residues. Trimming took off 1 base at V and 0 bases at J, with 7 bases between the two ends. The V gene's germline CDR1 is LNHDA and CDR2 SQIVND (reference sequence). The CDR3 bases are TGTGCCAGTAGTATAGCAGGGAACTCCTACGAGCAGTACTTC. As protein: CASSIAGNSYEQYF.

This chain connects TRBV7-9 to TRBJ2-7; TRBD1 might be the D (8 bases). Germline-derived CDR1 and CDR2 are SEHNR and FQNEAQ (reference sequence). This CDR3 region has 13 residues. The V gene lost 11 bases and the J gene lost 1 base, with 15 bases spanning the gap. The CDR3 sequence is CAGGDRSSYEQYF. CDR3 coding DNA: TGTGCCGGGGGGGACAGGTCATCCTACGAGCAGTACTTC.

This clone was picked up many times. The chain employs TRBV27 and TRBJ2-7, with D possibly being TRBD2 (5 bases). V dropped 5 bases and J dropped 1 base, with 18 bases sitting between them. CDR1 MNHEY and CDR2 SMNVEV come from the germline V gene (reference sequence). This CDR3 contains 16 residues. CDR3 residues: CASSASDGERSYEQYF. The DNA of the CDR3 is TGTGCCAGCAGTGCATCGGACGGGGAGAGATCCTACGAGCAGTACTTC.

This rearrangement joins TRBV6-5 to TRBJ2-7; 8 nucleotides agree with TRBD2. The CDR3 has 14 amino acids. Trimming removed 2 bases from V and 6 bases from J; junction bases left unmatched: 6. CDR1 MNHEY and CDR2 SVGAGI come from the germline V gene. The CDR3 sequence is CASSYPGTSGEQYF. The DNA for the CDR3 is TGTGCCAGCAGTTACCCCGGGACTAGTGGCGAGCAGTACTTC.

Regarding this clone: In the same sample, other DNA sequences code for this CDR3. This chain uses TRBV5-1 with TRBJ2-3; 7 bases fit TRBD1. Trimming took 0 bases from V and 0 from J; bases not matched to a gene: 1. This CDR3 is built from 15 residues. Germline V CDR1 and CDR2: SGHRS, YFSETQ. CDR3 amino acids: CASSLVQGSTDTQYF. CDR3 nucleotides: TGCGCCAGCAGCTTGGTACAGGGGAGCACAGATACGCAGTATTTT.

This clone has a handful of counts. This sequence joins TRBV7-4 and TRBJ2-1; 9 bases line up with TRBD2. The V gene's germline CDR1 is SGHVT and CDR2 SQSDAQ. The junction had 8 bases not matched to a gene; V was cut back by 5 bases and J by 9 bases. This CDR3 comprises 14 residues. The CDR3 reads CASSPMGTSSEQFF. The CDR3 nucleotides read TGTGCCAGCAGCCCCATGGGGACTAGCAGTGAGCAGTTCTTC.

The CDR3 DNA sequence: TGTGCCAGCAGTGACGGACAGGGGGCTCTGAGGGAGCAGTACTTC. Translating gives CASSDGQGALREQYF. V is TRBV6-1 and J is TRBJ2-7, with 11 bases identical to TRBD1. V was pared by 3 bases and J by 7 bases, with 8 bases of the junction left unmatched. The CDR3 spans 15 residues. Germline values: CDR1 MNHNS, CDR2 SASEGT.

This clone was picked up a small number of times. The chain carries TRBV27 and TRBJ1-4, with D hard to call. Trimming took 6 bases from V and 4 from J, leaving 18 bases between them. There are 16 residues in the CDR3. Per germline, CDR1 MNHEY and CDR2 SMNVEV (reference sequence). The DNA of the CDR3 is TGTGCCAGCAGCGAAACCCCAAGACGGAGTAATGAAAAACTGTTTTTT. Amino acids: CASSETPRRSNEKLFF. Based on the CDR3 plus reference TRBV27 and TRBJ1-4, the full variable domain is EAQVTQNPRYLITVTGKKLTVTCSQNMNHEYMSWYRQDPGLGLRQIYYSMNVEVTDKGDVPEGYKVSRKEKRNFPLILESPSPNQTSLYFCASSETPRRSNEKLFFGSGTQLSVL.